These 27 T cell receptor beta chains were sequenced from one sample in a study of CD8 T cells in ankylosing spondylitis. Study-level findings and limits: Blood of patients with ankylosing spondylitis appeared to be characterized by a TCR beta motif of eight highly homologous variants.

No antigen has been identified for these receptors. TCRdb re-analysed the 5' RACE reads in MiXCR, keeping a single row per CDR3 protein. The sample shows over 450,000 distinct CDR3 sequences, about an eighth of them seen only once. The material sequenced was blood, either unsorted or a sorted T cell fraction (not recorded which). The receptors come from a male donor with ankylosing spondylitis.

This clonotype has ten or more counts. V is TRBV4-2 and J is TRBJ2-1; TRBD2 matches at 9 bases. Germline assignment: CDR1 LGHNA and CDR2 YNFKEQ. The V and J ends lost 3 bases and 5 bases, in that order; junction bases with no gene match: 11. The CDR3 contains 17 residues. The CDR3 DNA reads as TGTGCCAGCAGCCAGCTCCTAGCGGGGCCCAAAGACAATGAGCAGTTCTTC. Translating it yields CASSQLLAGPKDNEQFF.

This clonotype came up a few times. This chain links TRBV20-1 with TRBJ2-1; tentative D call: TRBD1 (6 bases). The V and J ends lost 3 bases and 9 bases respectively, with 18 bases between them. The germline gives CDR1 DFQATT, CDR2 SNEGSKA (reference sequence). CDR3 size: 14 residues. CDR3 sequence reads: CSASPWGIGGEQFF. CDR3 sequence (DNA): TGCAGTGCTAGCCCTTGGGGGATAGGGGGTGAGCAGTTCTTC.

This clonotype showed up just a few times. The chain employs TRBV6-5 and TRBJ2-6, with 8 bases fitting TRBD1. The V segment lost 3 bases and the J segment 4 bases; nucleotides outside the gene matches: 14. This CDR3 contains 19 residues. Looked up from germline, CDR1 is MNHEY and CDR2 is SVGAGI. This CDR3 reads CASSYPQGQGAPGANVLTF. CDR3 coding DNA: TGTGCCAGCAGTTATCCCCAGGGGCAGGGGGCTCCCGGGGCCAACGTCCTGACTTTC.

This clonotype was counted at least ten times. CDR3 DNA: TGTGCCAGCAGTTCCGGGACTAGCGGGTTCGGTGATACGCAGTATTTT. Translation: CASSSGTSGFGDTQYF. The V and J genes are TRBV12-3 or TRBV12-4 and TRBJ2-3; TRBD2 matches 12 bases. Germline trimming cut 4 bases from V and 6 bases from J; bases unmatched to any gene: 8. The CDR3 extends over 16 amino acids.

In this sample, this clonotype turned up a few times. The chain combines TRBV5-6 with TRBJ1-2, with D uncertain. The CDR3 extends over 13 amino acids. V was clipped by 7 bases and J by 3 bases, with 13 bases between them. From germline, CDR1 is SGHDT and CDR2 YYEEEE. Written as DNA, the CDR3 is TGTGCCAGCCGGGGATTGCGAGACTATGGCTACACCTTC. Protein sequence: CASRGLRDYGYTF.

The gene calls are TRBV5-1 and TRBJ2-5; 9 bases are shared with TRBD2. Germline CDR1 is SGHRS and CDR2 is YFSETQ. The V gene end was trimmed by 2 bases and the J gene end by 5 bases; junction bases not matched to a gene: 4. CDR3 size: 14 residues. The DNA for the CDR3 is TGCGCCAGCAGCTTTTGGCGGGAGGGGGAGACCCAGTACTTC. Its translation: CASSFWREGETQYF.

This chain connects TRBV11-2 to TRBJ1-1, with D tentatively TRBD1 (6 bases). V was shortened by 2 bases and J by 4 bases, with 17 bases between the two germline ends. Germline V CDR1 and CDR2: SGHAT, FQNNGV. The CDR3 loop spans 16 amino acids. The CDR3 spells CASSLQGPLTGTEAFF. The CDR3 region has the DNA TGTGCCAGCAGCTTACAGGGGCCACTTACGGGCACTGAAGCTTTCTTT.

At least ten counts were recorded for this clonotype. This chain joins TRBV25-1 and TRBJ2-5; D may correspond to TRBD1 or TRBD2 (6 bases each). The CDR3 covers 14 residues. Per germline, CDR1 MGHDK and CDR2 SYGVNS. Trimming shortened V by 4 bases and J by 4 bases, and 13 bases separated the two germline ends. The CDR3 DNA reads TGTGCCAGCAGTGCCACGGGGGCCCGAGAGACCCAGTACTTC. Protein product: CASSATGARETQYF.

This clonotype showed up many times. V usage is TRBV5-5 and J usage is TRBJ2-1; 11 bases agree with TRBD1. Trimming cost V 4 bases and J 8 bases; bases outside gene matches: 5. From germline, CDR1 is SGHKS and CDR2 YYEKEE (reference sequence). The CDR3 has 14 amino acids. The CDR3 loop reads CASSQRTGGDEQFF. The DNA for the CDR3 is TGTGCCAGCAGCCAACGGACAGGGGGCGATGAGCAGTTCTTC.

This clonotype was counted many times. This sequence joins TRBV5-1 and TRBJ2-4, with 13 positions matching TRBD2. J lost 2 bases, V lost 3 bases, and 2 bases had no gene match. CDR1 is SGHRS, CDR2 YFSETQ, per germline. This CDR3 region has 16 residues. For the CDR3, the DNA is TGCGCCAGCAGCTCGGGGACTAGCGGGACCAAAAACATTCAGTACTTC. Its translation: CASSSGTSGTKNIQYF.

In its sample, this clonotype was seen many times. The V gene is TRBV28, the J gene TRBJ1-3, with a tentative D call TRBD1 (5 bases). Between the trimmed V and J ends, which lost 4 bases and 1 base, there was a span of 32 bases. The V gene's germline CDR1 is MDHEN and CDR2 SYDVKM. The CDR3 has 22 amino acids. CDR3 bases: TGTGCCAGCAGTTCTTTCGTCCCAGAACCAGGGAGCGTCCTGAGTTCTGGAAACACCATATATTTT. Translating gives CASSSFVPEPGSVLSSGNTIYF.

The chain uses TRBV7-2 and TRBJ1-1; 10 positions match TRBD1. Trimming cost V 5 bases and J 7 bases; bases outside gene matches: 7. The germline V gene encodes CDR1 SGHTA and CDR2 FQGNSA. The CDR3 runs to 14 residues. The CDR3 loop reads CASSPRQGAIEAFF. The CDR3 bases are TGTGCCAGCAGCCCCAGACAGGGGGCCATTGAAGCTTTCTTT.

The chain couples TRBV29-1 to TRBJ1-6; weak D call: TRBD1 (5 bases). Germline CDR1 reads SQVTM; CDR2 reads ANQGSEA. The CDR3 spans 13 residues. V gave up 6 bases and J gave up 5 bases, with 11 bases separating them. CDR3 amino acids: CSVGDGNNSPLHF. The CDR3 bases are TGCAGCGTAGGGGACGGAAATAATTCACCCCTCCACTTT. Based on the CDR3 plus reference TRBV29-1 and TRBJ1-6, the full variable domain is SAVISQKPSRDICQRGTSLTIQCQVDSQVTMMFWYRQQPGQSLTLIATANQGSEATYESGFVIDKFPISRPNLTFSTLTVSNMSPEDSSIYLCSVGDGNNSPLHFGNGTRLTVT.

In this sample, this clonotype turned up a few times. This chain links TRBV4-1 with TRBJ1-1; D call uncertain. The CDR3 runs 12 residues. CDR1 is MGHRA, CDR2 YSYEKL, per germline. With 3 bases removed from V and 6 bases from J, the gap between germline ends came to 8 bases. In DNA, the CDR3 is TGCGCCAGCAGCCAGGGTTCGGCTGAAGCTTTCTTT. Its protein product is CASSQGSAEAFF.

At least ten counts were recorded for this clonotype. The genes are TRBV12-3 or TRBV12-4 and TRBJ1-1, with D tentatively TRBD1 (5 bases). The CDR3 is made up of 16 amino acids. With 3 bases removed from V and 3 bases from J, the gap between germline ends came to 17 bases. CDR3: CASSFGDYRPYTEAFF. CDR3 bases: TGTGCCAGCAGTTTCGGCGACTACAGGCCCTACACTGAAGCTTTCTTT.

This clonotype was seen more than once but under ten times. This chain connects TRBV7-9 to TRBJ1-6; no definite D call. Germline V gene lookup returns CDR1 SEHNR and CDR2 FQNEAQ (reference sequence). V was trimmed by 1 base and J by 7 bases, leaving 14 bases between them. This CDR3 spans 16 amino acids. CDR3 protein: CASSLEGSGSNSPLHF. CDR3 sequence (DNA): TGTGCCAGCAGCTTAGAAGGGTCGGGCTCAAATTCACCCCTCCACTTT.

At least ten counts were recorded for this clonotype. The chain links TRBV7-8 to TRBJ2-7; tentatively, D is TRBD2 (5 bases). This CDR3 spans 14 amino acids. V gave up 3 bases and J gave up 0 bases, with 9 bases separating them. Germline V gene sequence: CDR1 SGHVS, CDR2 FQNEAQ. The CDR3 loop is CASSLAGSSYEQYV. The CDR3 DNA reads TGTGCCAGCAGCTTGGCGGGCAGCTCCTACGAGCAGTACGTC.

The chain employs TRBV6-1 and TRBJ2-3; D gene ambiguous. The V gene's germline CDR1 is MNHNS and CDR2 SASEGT. The CDR3 has 14 amino acids. Trimming shortened V by 6 bases and J by 6 bases, and 16 bases separated the two germline ends. This CDR3 is CASSPPPVADTQYF. CDR3 sequence (DNA): TGTGCCAGCAGCCCACCGCCGGTCGCTGATACGCAGTATTTT.

In its sample, this clonotype was seen a few times. The chain combines TRBV5-1 with TRBJ1-1, with TRBD1 as a possible D gene (6 bases). The CDR3 is made up of 15 amino acids. Trimming pared 2 bases from V and 3 bases from J, leaving 14 bases between. CDR1 and CDR2 from the germline V gene are SGHRS and YFSETQ. CDR3 in DNA: TGCGCCAGCAGCTTAGGAAGGGGGTGGGACACTGAAGCTTTCTTT. This codes for CASSLGRGWDTEAFF.

The chain carries TRBV7-8 and TRBJ1-2, with D perhaps matching TRBD1 (5 bases). Germline values: CDR1 SGHVS, CDR2 FQNEAQ. The CDR3 loop spans 13 amino acids. V lost 6 bases to trimming and J lost 10 bases, with 18 bases between them. The CDR3 loop reads CASRDTGSGYYTF. CDR3 sequence (DNA): TGTGCCAGCAGGGACACAGGATCAGGCTACTACACCTTC. The variable domain in full, completed from reference TRBV7-8 and TRBJ1-2, reads GAGVSQSPRYKVAKRGQDVALRCDPISGHVSLFWYQQALGQGPEFLTYFQNEAQLDKSGLPSDRFFAERPEGSVSTLKIQRTQQEDSAVYLCASRDTGSGYYTFGSGTRLTVV.

This clonotype was counted only a few times. J is TRBJ2-7 and V is TRBV2, with 9 bases lining up with TRBD2. Germline CDR1 is SNHLY and CDR2 is FYNNEI. The CDR3 has 15 residues. V trimming: 2 bases; J trimming: 4 bases; junction bases outside the gene matches: 6. The CDR3 region has the DNA TGTGCCAGCAGTGAATTTAGCGGGGGAGGTTACGAGCAGTACGTC. Its protein is CASSEFSGGGYEQYV.

This clonotype was seen many times. The chain has TRBV24-1 and TRBJ2-1; D is undetermined. The CDR3 covers 15 residues. Trimming shortened V by 5 bases and J by 4 bases, and 14 bases separated the two germline ends. CDR1 and CDR2 from the germline V gene are KGHDR and SFDVKD. CDR3 DNA sequence: TGTGCCACCAGTGCCTCTGGAACCGGTTACAATGAGCAGTTCTTC. It yields the protein CATSASGTGYNEQFF.

The table lists this clonotype with a few counts. V usage is TRBV20-1 and J usage is TRBJ2-5; D not certain. Trimming took off 0 bases at V and 1 base at J, with 9 bases between the two ends. Germline CDR1 DFQATT, CDR2 SNEGSKA (reference sequence). The CDR3 has 14 amino acids. CDR3 sequence (DNA): TGCAGTGCTAGAGATCGTACTGCCCAAGAGACCCAGTACTTC. Amino acid sequence: CSARDRTAQETQYF.

The V call is TRBV7-9, the J call TRBJ2-5, with 10 bases that match TRBD2. Germline CDR1 and CDR2: SEHNR and FQNEAQ (reference sequence). Losses at the gene ends were 1 base for V and 5 bases for J; bases not matched to a gene: 4. There are 15 residues in the CDR3. As DNA, the CDR3 is TGTGCCAGCAGCTTAGTTACTAGCGGGATCGAGACCCAGTACTTC. Translating it yields CASSLVTSGIETQYF.

The chain is built from TRBV20-1 and TRBJ1-1, with TRBD1 as a possible D gene (5 bases). V was trimmed by 3 bases and J by 0 bases, leaving 11 bases between them. CDR3 length equals 14 residues. Germline V gene data show CDR1 as DFQATT and CDR2 as SNEGSKA (reference sequence). CDR3 sequence (DNA): TGCAGTGCTAGCCCCCCGGGGGTGAACACTGAAGCTTTCTTT. Translating it yields CSASPPGVNTEAFF.

This chain uses TRBV7-9 with TRBJ2-7; D call uncertain. Germline lookup yields CDR1 SEHNR and CDR2 FQNEAQ (reference sequence). The CDR3 is 13 residues long. V lost 1 base and J 7 bases, leaving 11 bases between the germline ends. The CDR3 sequence is CASSLGSVGEQYF. The CDR3 bases are TGTGCCAGCAGCTTAGGGTCCGTGGGGGAGCAGTACTTC.

The chain has TRBV29-1 and TRBJ1-4; D call uncertain. This CDR3 is 13 amino acids long. Germline CDR1 SQVTM, CDR2 ANQGSEA. V lost 4 bases and J 1 base, leaving 7 bases between the germline ends. The CDR3 loop reads CSVVRETNEKLFF. The CDR3 nucleotides read TGCAGCGTTGTGAGGGAAACTAATGAAAAACTGTTTTTT.